Following are 29 T cell receptor beta chains from one sample sequenced in a study of T cells in Graves' hyperthyroidism and ophthalmopathy. The TCR beta CDR3 regions underwent amplification using RNA transcripts as the source. HTBI primers drove first-round RT-PCR of the TCR CDR3. In TCRdb, the multiplex PCR reads were re-called with MiXCR into one record per CDR3 protein. Of 450,000 to 550,000 distinct CDR3 sequences listed, around 22% were seen once; the top ten hold 11%. The specimen sequenced was blood. The source of these receptors is a woman in her twenties or thirties with Graves' ophthalmopathy.

The rearrangement uses TRBV6-5 and TRBJ2-2, with D possibly being TRBD1 or TRBD2 (5 bases each). Per the germline V gene, CDR1 is MNHEY and CDR2 is SVGAGI. This CDR3 comprises 17 residues. V was cut by 2 bases and J by 1 base, with 14 bases left in between. The CDR3 DNA follows: TGTGCCAGCAGTTACCCCCGGGACCCCAAGAACACCGGGGAGCTGTTTTTT. This translates into CASSYPRDPKNTGELFF.

At least ten counts were recorded for this clonotype. V and J are TRBV7-2 and TRBJ2-5; 9 bases are shared with TRBD1. The germline gives CDR1 SGHTA, CDR2 FQGNSA. The CDR3 runs 14 residues. V lost 8 bases to trimming and J lost 1 base; unmatched junction nucleotides: 5. CDR3 amino acids: CASASTGGQETQYF. The CDR3 coding sequence is TGTGCCAGCGCCTCGACAGGGGGCCAAGAGACCCAGTACTTC.

This clonotype was recorded many times. This chain links TRBV19 with TRBJ2-7; 7 bases are shared with TRBD1. The germline V gene encodes CDR1 LNHDA and CDR2 SQIVND (reference sequence). The CDR3 is 14 residues long. With V trimmed by 7 bases and J by 2 bases, 8 bases remained unmatched. The CDR3 reads CASNTGTATYEQYF. The CDR3 DNA reads as TGTGCCAGTAACACCGGGACAGCTACCTACGAGCAGTACTTC.

This clonotype was observed at least ten times. The chain joins TRBV5-5 to TRBJ1-1; D is ambiguous. The CDR3 is 15 amino acids. From germline, CDR1 is SGHKS and CDR2 YYEKEE (reference sequence). V was trimmed by 1 base and J by 3 bases, leaving 13 bases between them. CDR3 in DNA: TGTGCCAGCAGCTTGTTTGTGCATGGGGACACTGAAGCTTTCTTT. It is translated as CASSLFVHGDTEAFF.

This clonotype was observed at least ten times. The chain is built from TRBV10-1 and TRBJ1-1; TRBD1 aligns across 8 bases. J lost 6 bases, V lost 0 bases, and 21 bases had no gene match. Germline CDR1 is WNHNN and CDR2 is SYGVQD (reference sequence). This CDR3 spans 20 amino acids. CDR3 loop: CASSESRYSPRTGSQPEAFF. In nucleotides, the CDR3 is TGCGCCAGCAGTGAGTCACGATACTCACCCAGGACAGGGAGCCAGCCTGAAGCTTTCTTT.

This clonotype was observed a handful of times. This chain links TRBV2 with TRBJ1-2, with D perhaps matching TRBD1 (6 bases). The CDR3 extends over 14 amino acids. Germline V gives CDR1 SNHLY, CDR2 FYNNEI. V was trimmed by 8 bases and J by 0 bases, leaving 13 bases between them. The CDR3 protein is CASLDRFSNYGYTF. The CDR3 nucleotides are TGTGCCAGCCTAGACAGGTTTTCTAACTATGGCTACACCTTC.

This clonotype was counted many times. The chain has TRBV19 and TRBJ1-5; 8 bases match TRBD1. With 3 bases clipped from V and 6 bases from J, the junction kept 10 bases outside the gene matches. The CDR3 covers 16 residues. Germline V gene sequence: CDR1 LNHDA, CDR2 SQIVND (reference sequence). The CDR3 nucleotides are TGTGCCAGTAGTATCCTTCGACAGGGGTCGGTTCAGCCCCAGCATTTT. This translates into CASSILRQGSVQPQHF.

The V and J genes are TRBV9 and TRBJ1-1; 9 bases map to TRBD1. Trimming removed 2 bases from V and 4 bases from J; junction bases left unmatched: 6. This CDR3 has 15 amino acids. The germline V gene encodes CDR1 SGDLS and CDR2 YYNGEE. In DNA, the CDR3 is TGTGCCAGCAGCGTCGGACAGGGGTTTAGCACTGAAGCTTTCTTT. Its translation: CASSVGQGFSTEAFF.

This clonotype was seen repeatedly, ten times or more. The V and J genes are TRBV20-1 and TRBJ2-6; TRBD1 aligns across 7 bases. Germline V gene lookup returns CDR1 DFQATT and CDR2 SNEGSKA (reference sequence). The CDR3 has 18 amino acids. V was pared by 1 base and J by 4 bases, with 13 bases of the junction left unmatched. DNA of the CDR3: TGCAGTGCTAGAGTTCTAGGACAGGTTCTACGAGGGGCCAACGTCCTGACTTTC. Its protein product is CSARVLGQVLRGANVLTF.

This chain uses TRBV10-3 with TRBJ2-2; no clear D. V was cut by 7 bases and J by 1 base, with 10 bases left in between. This CDR3 has 14 amino acids. The germline CDR1 and CDR2 sequences are ENHRY and SYGVKD. The CDR3 bases are TGTGCCATCACGGCCAGCCAGAACACCGGGGAGCTGTTTTTT. Translating it yields CAITASQNTGELFF.

This clonotype showed up many times. V and J are TRBV15 and TRBJ1-5, with a tentative D call TRBD1 (6 bases). With 1 base removed from V and 2 bases from J, the gap between germline ends came to 12 bases. The CDR3 has 16 amino acids. The germline CDR1 and CDR2 sequences are LNHNV and YYDKDF (reference sequence). CDR3 coding DNA: TGTGCCACCAGCAGAGGCCCACAGGGTGGCAATCAGCCCCAGCATTTT. Encoded protein: CATSRGPQGGNQPQHF.

This chain uses TRBV6-1 with TRBJ1-1; D call uncertain. Trimming stripped 6 bases from V and 7 bases from J, with 21 bases between. The CDR3 length is 15 residues. Germline CDR1 and CDR2: MNHNS and SASEGT. The CDR3 is CASRGPRGMMGEAFF. Written as DNA, the CDR3 is TGTGCCAGCAGAGGGCCGAGAGGTATGATGGGTGAAGCTTTCTTT.

This clonotype was picked up many times. The gene calls are TRBV6-5 and TRBJ2-2; no clear D. Deletions cut 5 bases from V and 6 bases from J, with 7 bases between. This CDR3 spans 12 amino acids. Germline V CDR1 and CDR2: MNHEY, SVGAGI. The CDR3 coding sequence is TGTGCCAGCAGTAGAGTTGCCGGGGAGCTGTTTTTT. Amino acid sequence: CASSRVAGELFF.

This clonotype was recorded at least ten times. This chain joins TRBV29-1 and TRBJ2-5; 8 positions match TRBD1. The CDR3 is 14 amino acids. After removal of 0 bases from V and 5 bases from J, the junction contained 5 bases not matched to a gene. Germline CDR1 and CDR2: SQVTM and ANQGSEA. The CDR3 sequence is CSVEDRRDRETQYF. The DNA of the CDR3 is TGCAGCGTTGAAGATCGAAGGGACAGGGAGACCCAGTACTTC.

The table lists this clonotype with many counts. This chain connects TRBV6-1 to TRBJ2-5; D tentatively reads TRBD1 or TRBD2 (6 bases each). With 4 bases removed from V and 0 bases from J, the gap between germline ends came to 9 bases. Germline V CDR1 and CDR2: MNHNS, SASEGT. This CDR3 has 14 residues. CDR3 protein: CASSARGDQETQYF. In nucleotides, the CDR3 is TGTGCCAGCAGTGCTAGGGGGGACCAAGAGACCCAGTACTTC.

This clonotype was found many times. The genes are TRBV6-1 and TRBJ2-2; TRBD1 matches 7 bases. From germline, CDR1 is MNHNS and CDR2 SASEGT. This CDR3 contains 16 residues. V lost 2 bases to trimming and J lost 6 bases; unmatched junction nucleotides: 9. In DNA, the CDR3 is TGTGCCAGCAGTGAATTCGAGACAGGGATCCCCGGGGAGCTGTTTTTT. It encodes CASSEFETGIPGELFF.

The chain is built from TRBV7-9 and TRBJ1-6; D is unclear. The CDR3 spans 15 residues. Trimming cost V 2 bases and J 10 bases, with 15 bases left between them. Germline CDR1 is SEHNR and CDR2 is FQNEAQ (reference sequence). CDR3 region: CASSLTAGNNSPLHF. CDR3 sequence (DNA): TGTGCCAGCAGCTTAACGGCCGGGAACAACTCACCCCTCCACTTT. The full variable domain, in which reference TRBV7-9 and TRBJ1-6 provide the parts outside the CDR3, is DTGVSQNPRHKITKRGQNVTFRCDPISEHNRLYWYRQTLGQGPEFLTYFQNEAQLEKSRLLSDRFSAERPKGSFSTLEIQRTEQGDSAMYLCASSLTAGNNSPLHFGNGTRLTVT.

The chain couples TRBV19 to TRBJ1-5; D is unresolved. The CDR3 sequence is 15 residues long. Germline CDR1 and CDR2: LNHDA and SQIVND (reference sequence). The V end was cut by 2 bases, the J end by 6 bases, with 14 bases between. The CDR3 reads CASSIFGKGTQPQHF. CDR3 DNA: TGTGCCAGTAGTATATTTGGCAAGGGAACTCAGCCCCAGCATTTT.

This clonotype was detected many times. This sequence joins TRBV19 and TRBJ1-1; D is unclear. Germline values: CDR1 LNHDA, CDR2 SQIVND (reference sequence). This CDR3 is 11 amino acids long. Deletions cut 8 bases from V and 4 bases from J, with 8 bases between. CDR3 region: CASYLGTEAFF. The CDR3 DNA reads as TGTGCCAGTTATCTGGGCACTGAAGCTTTCTTT.

This clonotype was counted at least ten times. The chain employs TRBV28 and TRBJ2-7; D call uncertain. This CDR3 spans 13 amino acids. Germline loops: CDR1 MDHEN, CDR2 SYDVKM. The V gene lost 2 bases and the J gene lost 0 bases, with 5 bases spanning the gap. The CDR3 loop is CASSLPASYEQYF. The CDR3 coding sequence is TGTGCCAGCAGTTTACCAGCCTCCTACGAGCAGTACTTC.

This clonotype was seen more than once but under ten times. Relative to the germline gene, one junction end is altered; a read error may explain this. This chain links TRBV4-1 with TRBJ2-7, with D possibly TRBD2 on 6 matching bases. In germline, CDR1 is MGHRA, CDR2 YSYEKL. The CDR3 length is 15 residues. The CDR3 nucleotides are TGCGCCAGCAGCCAAGCAGACCGGGACTCCGACGAGCAGTACTTC. Encoded protein: CASSQADRDSDEQYF.

Ten or more counts support this clonotype. The chain couples TRBV2 to TRBJ2-7; D is undetermined. The CDR3 is 14 amino acids. V gave up 6 bases and J gave up 3 bases, with 15 bases separating them. Looked up from germline, CDR1 is SNHLY and CDR2 is FYNNEI. The CDR3 loop reads CASSGQAVHYEQYF. CDR3 nucleotide sequence: TGTGCCAGCAGCGGGCAGGCCGTACACTACGAGCAGTACTTC.

In its sample, this clonotype was seen many times. The chain couples TRBV4-2 to TRBJ2-7, with no clear D. The CDR3 has 15 amino acids. Germline V gene sequence: CDR1 LGHNA, CDR2 YNFKEQ. Between the trimmed V and J ends, which lost 4 bases and 2 bases, there was a span of 15 bases. CDR3 sequence reads: CASSPSVAETYEQYF. CDR3 DNA sequence: TGTGCCAGCAGCCCTAGTGTAGCCGAGACCTACGAGCAGTACTTC.

The chain uses TRBV18 and TRBJ1-5; no definite D call. The ends were cut back, 4 bases at V and 7 bases at J, with 20 bases in the middle. Germline assignment: CDR1 KGHSH and CDR2 LQKENI. The CDR3 runs to 16 residues. As DNA, the CDR3 is TGTGCCAGCTCACGGCTCCCCAACCGGGAGCTACAGCCCCAGCATTTT. As protein: CASSRLPNRELQPQHF.

About this clonotype: This may be a read error: a much more frequent sequence differs by one nucleotide. The rearrangement uses TRBV7-3 and TRBJ2-7; 10 bases align to TRBD1. The germline V gene has CDR1 SGHTA and CDR2 FQGTGA. V gave up 3 bases and J gave up 4 bases; unmatched junction bases: 3. The CDR3 spans 14 residues. The DNA for the CDR3 is TGTGCCAGCAGCTTGGACAGGGGGGATTACGAGCAGTACGTC. Translation gives CASSLDRGDYEQYV.

CDR3 amino acids: CASSLGRREFNTGELFF. The CDR3 DNA reads TGTGCCAGCAGCCTCGGTCGGCGGGAGTTTAACACCGGGGAGCTGTTTTTT. V is TRBV14 and J is TRBJ2-2, with 7 bases matching TRBD2. The CDR3 loop spans 17 amino acids. Trimming took 4 bases from V and 2 from J; bases not matched to a gene: 10. Germline-derived CDR1 and CDR2 are SGHDN and FVKESK.

This clonotype was detected ten times or more. The chain links TRBV15 to TRBJ1-2; tentative D call: TRBD1 (5 bases). Trimming cost V 0 bases and J 5 bases, with 10 bases left between them. Germline values: CDR1 LNHNV, CDR2 YYDKDF (reference sequence). The CDR3 length is 14 residues. CDR3 amino acids: CATSRDRGGYGYTF. The DNA for the CDR3 is TGTGCCACCAGCAGAGATCGTGGGGGGTATGGCTACACCTTC.

This clonotype has a count of ten or more. The V call is TRBV29-1, the J call TRBJ2-7; no clear D. The V end lost 5 bases, the J end lost 2 bases, and 7 bases lay between the germline ends. This CDR3 is built from 11 residues. Germline values: CDR1 SQVTM, CDR2 ANQGSEA. The CDR3 DNA follows: TGCAGCGTTAAATTAACCTACGAGCAGTACTTC. This encodes CSVKLTYEQYF.

This clonotype was seen at least ten times. An end of the junction differs from the germline gene, which may be a read error. The chain has TRBV10-2 and TRBJ1-2; D remains ambiguous. Germline CDR1 is WSHSY and CDR2 is SAAADI. The CDR3 runs to 12 residues. DNA of the CDR3: TGCGCCAGCAGTGTTGGGGATTATGTCTACACCTTC. Its protein is CASSVGDYVYTF.